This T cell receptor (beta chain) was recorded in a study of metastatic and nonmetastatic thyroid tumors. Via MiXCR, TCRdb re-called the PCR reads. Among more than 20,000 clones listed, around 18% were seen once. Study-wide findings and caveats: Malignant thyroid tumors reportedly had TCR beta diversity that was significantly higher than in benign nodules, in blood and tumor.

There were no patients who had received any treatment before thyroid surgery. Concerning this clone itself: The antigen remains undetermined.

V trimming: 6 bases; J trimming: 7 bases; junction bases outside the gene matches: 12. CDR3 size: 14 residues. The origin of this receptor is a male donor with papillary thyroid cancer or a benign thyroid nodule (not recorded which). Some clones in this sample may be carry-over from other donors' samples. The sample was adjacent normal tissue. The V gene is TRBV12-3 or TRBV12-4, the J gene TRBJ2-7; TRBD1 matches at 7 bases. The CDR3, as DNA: TGTGCCAGCAGCGAGACAGGGTTTTCTAGAGAGCAGTACTTC. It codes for CASSETGFSREQYF.